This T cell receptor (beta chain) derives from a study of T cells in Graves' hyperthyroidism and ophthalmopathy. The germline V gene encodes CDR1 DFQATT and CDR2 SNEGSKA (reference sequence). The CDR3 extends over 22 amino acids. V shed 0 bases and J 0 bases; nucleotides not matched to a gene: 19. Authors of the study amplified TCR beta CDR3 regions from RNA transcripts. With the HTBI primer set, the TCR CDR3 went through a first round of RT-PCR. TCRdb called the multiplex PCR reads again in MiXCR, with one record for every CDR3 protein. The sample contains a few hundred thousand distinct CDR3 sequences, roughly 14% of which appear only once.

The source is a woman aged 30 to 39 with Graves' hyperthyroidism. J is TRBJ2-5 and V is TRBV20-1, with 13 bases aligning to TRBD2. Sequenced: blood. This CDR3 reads CSARDGTSGTIAGEEYQETQYF. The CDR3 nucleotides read TGCAGTGCTAGAGATGGGACTAGCGGGACGATAGCGGGCGAAGAGTACCAAGAGACCCAGTACTTC.